Sequencing of this T cell receptor (beta chain) was carried out in a study of blood T cell repertoires in COVID-19. At the level of the study: The study drew acute and convalescent COVID-19 samples from the United States, Italy and Spain.

Original processing methods: Researchers report that nucleated cell counts were estimated from reference gene primer amplification. Profiling relied on immunoSEQ multiplex PCR, and the TCRdb table lists in-frame clones only, not all of them. The D gene and trimming were derived from the DNA, and the V and J assignments and clone size from that table. Here the sample spans about 290,000 clones, over 85% being singletons. The CDR3 is 13 amino acids. Looked up from germline, CDR1 is SEHNR and CDR2 is FQNEAQ (reference sequence). V shed 5 bases and J shed 1 base, with 8 bases lying between them. Sequencing input: peripheral blood. This receptor was identified in a woman in her 30s with COVID-19, enrolled during active disease. The chain carries TRBV7-9 and TRBJ2-5; D is unresolved. The CDR3 DNA sequence: TGTGCCAGCAGCGCATTAGTCCAAGAGACCCAGTACTTC. This encodes CASSALVQETQYF.